Listed here is a single T cell receptor (beta chain). The data derive from a study of blood T cell repertoires in COVID-19. Overall study: Researchers got acute and convalescent COVID-19 samples from the United States, Italy and Spain. Sources were T cells, B-cell-depleted T cells, or PBMCs; the material itself was cDNA or gDNA.

J was trimmed by 15 bases and V by 1 base; bases with no gene match: 10. The CDR3 sequence is 13 residues long. CDR1 is SGDLS and CDR2 is YYNGEE in the germline V gene. Here immunoSEQ multiplex PCR was the method, and the copy in TCRdb shows in-frame clones only, minus some. The data show under 100,000 clones, with approximately 80% seen just once and roughly 2.2% held by the top ten. V and J are TRBV9 and TRBJ1-5; 7 bases are shared with TRBD1. This receptor was taken from a woman aged 65 to 85 with acute or convalescent COVID-19. What was sequenced was peripheral blood. The CDR3 DNA reads TGTGCCAGCAGCGTATCTCCGGGACAGCTAGTGCATTTT. It encodes CASSVSPGQLVHF.